What follows is one T cell receptor (beta chain) and its context. The record originates from a study of blood T cell repertoires in COVID-19. V lost 3 bases to trimming and J lost 6 bases; unmatched junction nucleotides: 3. Germline-derived CDR1 and CDR2 are SGHRS and YFSETQ. The CDR3 runs 15 residues. Data came from immunoSEQ multiplex PCR; TCRdb stores just in-frame clones and leaves some out. The data contain about 200,000 clones, around nine tenths of them seen just once; the ten biggest clones take up over 15%. This receptor was obtained from a man in his fifties or sixties with COVID-19, enrolled during active disease. Material: peripheral blood. The chain couples TRBV5-1 to TRBJ1-6; 10 bases align to TRBD1. The CDR3 sequence is CASSSGQGVNSPLHF. The DNA of the CDR3 is TGCGCCAGCAGCTCCGGACAGGGGGTTAATTCACCCCTCCACTTT.